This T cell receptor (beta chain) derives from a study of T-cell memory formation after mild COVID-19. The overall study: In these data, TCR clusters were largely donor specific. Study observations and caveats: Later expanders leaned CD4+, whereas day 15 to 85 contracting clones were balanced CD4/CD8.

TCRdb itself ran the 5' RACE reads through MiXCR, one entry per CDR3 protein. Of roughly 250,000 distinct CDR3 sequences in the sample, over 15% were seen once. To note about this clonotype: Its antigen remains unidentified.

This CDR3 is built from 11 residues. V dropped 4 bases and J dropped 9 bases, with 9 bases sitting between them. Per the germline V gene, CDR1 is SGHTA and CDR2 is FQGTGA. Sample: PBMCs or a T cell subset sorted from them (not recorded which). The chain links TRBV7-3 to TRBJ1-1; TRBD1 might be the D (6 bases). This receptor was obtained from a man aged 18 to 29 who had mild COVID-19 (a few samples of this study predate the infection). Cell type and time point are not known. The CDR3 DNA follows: TGTGCCAGCAGCTCCGGACAGAAAGCTTTCTTT. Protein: CASSSGQKAFF. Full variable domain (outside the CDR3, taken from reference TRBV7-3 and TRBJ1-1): GAGVSQTPSNKVTEKGKYVELRCDPISGHTALYWYRQSLGQGPEFLIYFQGTGAADDSGLPNDRFFAVRPEGSVSTLKIQRTERGDSAVYLCASSSGQKAFFGQGTRLTVV.